Below, 20 T cell receptor beta chains from the same sample are listed, as sequenced in a study of T cell repertoires in cytomegalovirus infection. Each CDR3 protein is one row after TCRdb ran MiXCR on the reads. The table lists under 800,000 distinct CDR3 sequences, approximately 24% of them singletons. The sequenced sample consisted of CD8+ T cells from PBMCs. Receptors were obtained from a human donor in good health (CMV status not recorded). Some clones in this sample may be carry-over from other donors' samples.

Comments on this clonotype: A much larger clone differs from this one at a single base, so this may be a read error. The gene calls are TRBV7-2 and TRBJ2-7; D call uncertain. Germline-derived CDR1 and CDR2 are SGHTA and FQGNSA. The CDR3 runs 13 residues. The CDR3 sequence: CVSSLGRAYEQYF. Here the CDR3 DNA reads TGTGTCAGCAGCTTAGGGCGTGCCTACGAGCAGTACTTC.

This clonotype came up many times. The J gene is TRBJ2-5, the V gene TRBV7-2; no clear D. Per germline, CDR1 SGHTA and CDR2 FQGNSA. The CDR3 has 14 amino acids. Deletions cut 1 base from V and 5 bases from J, with 11 bases between. The DNA for the CDR3 is TGTGCCAGCAGCTTAGTCGGCGCCCCCGAGACCCAGTACTTC. Its translation is CASSLVGAPETQYF.

This clonotype was picked up a small number of times. V usage is TRBV7-2 and J usage is TRBJ1-5, with D maybe TRBD1 (5 bases). The CDR3 has 15 residues. Germline V gene data show CDR1 as SGHTA and CDR2 as FQGNSA. The V and J ends lost 2 bases and 3 bases respectively, with 11 bases between them. The CDR3 is CASSLHGAYNQPQHF. The CDR3 region has the DNA TGTGCCAGCAGCTTACACGGGGCGTACAATCAGCCCCAGCATTTT.

CDR3 sequence reads: CASYGTSGAPYEQYV. The CDR3 nucleotides are TGTGCCAGCTACGGGACTAGCGGGGCCCCCTACGAGCAGTACGTC. The rearrangement joins TRBV28 to TRBJ2-7; 13 bases are a match to TRBD2. CDR1 is MDHEN, CDR2 SYDVKM, per germline. The trim removed 8 bases at V and 2 bases at J, leaving 6 bases unmatched. The CDR3 is made up of 15 amino acids.

This rearrangement joins TRBV4-2 to TRBJ2-2, with 12 bases lining up with TRBD2. This CDR3 has 19 residues. Looked up from germline, CDR1 is LGHNA and CDR2 is YNFKEQ. Trimming at V came to 0 bases and at J to 0 bases, leaving 5 bases not matched to a gene. The CDR3 nucleotides read TGTGCCAGCAGCCAAGACCCACTAGCGGGGGGTTCGAACACCGGGGAGCTGTTTTTT. This codes for CASSQDPLAGGSNTGELFF.

This sequence joins TRBV6-5 and TRBJ2-2; no reliable D call. CDR1 MNHEY and CDR2 SVGAGI come from the germline V gene. The CDR3 extends over 12 amino acids. The V gene lost 10 bases and the J gene lost 1 base, with 7 bases spanning the gap. This chain's CDR3 is CATLLNTGELFF. CDR3 coding DNA: TGTGCCACCCTTCTGAACACCGGGGAGCTGTTTTTT.

CDR3 loop: CASSTDRQGRAQETQYF. The CDR3 DNA reads TGTGCCAGCAGTACCGATCGACAGGGACGAGCTCAAGAGACCCAGTACTTC. The chain recombines TRBV27 with TRBJ2-5; 7 positions match TRBD1. Trimming removed 5 bases from V and 2 bases from J; junction bases left unmatched: 14. CDR3 length: 17 residues. CDR1 and CDR2 (germline): MNHEY, SMNVEV (reference sequence).

This chain joins TRBV20-1 and TRBJ2-1; the match to TRBD2 covers 11 bases. The germline V gene encodes CDR1 DFQATT and CDR2 SNEGSKA (reference sequence). This CDR3 has 18 amino acids. With V trimmed by 0 bases and J by 0 bases, 7 bases remained unmatched. The DNA for the CDR3 is TGCAGTGCTAGAGATCCCCGACTAGCGGGGAGCTCCTACAATGAGCAGTTCTTC. Amino acid sequence: CSARDPRLAGSSYNEQFF.

This clonotype was recorded many times. This sequence joins TRBV7-2 and TRBJ2-2, with D perhaps TRBD1 (6 bases). The CDR3 is 14 residues long. Trimming cost V 5 bases and J 7 bases, with 14 bases left between them. The germline gives CDR1 SGHTA, CDR2 FQGNSA. CDR3 nucleotide sequence: TGTGCCAGCAGCGCCAGGGGTAGGAACGGGGAGCTGTTTTTT. Translating gives CASSARGRNGELFF. The variable domain in full, completed from reference TRBV7-2 and TRBJ2-2, reads GAGVSQSPSNKVTEKGKDVELRCDPISGHTALYWYRQSLGQGLEFLIYFQGNSAPDKSGLPSDRFSAERTGGSVSTLTIQRTQQEDSAVYLCASSARGRNGELFFGEGSRLTVL.

This clonotype was detected a few times. CDR3: CASSLVRANTEAFF. CDR3 coding DNA: TGTGCCAGCAGTTTAGTCAGAGCGAACACTGAAGCTTTCTTT. This sequence joins TRBV12-3 or TRBV12-4 and TRBJ1-1; D is uncertain. The CDR3 length is 14 residues. V lost 1 base and J lost 1, with 7 bases in between.

This sequence joins TRBV28 and TRBJ1-4; the D gene is possibly TRBD1 (5 bases). Per the germline V gene, CDR1 is MDHEN and CDR2 is SYDVKM. V dropped 6 bases and J dropped 0 bases, with 8 bases sitting between them. The CDR3 totals 14 residues. CDR3 DNA sequence: TGTGCCAGCAGCATGGGGGCAACTAATGAAAAACTGTTTTTT. Translated, it gives CASSMGATNEKLFF.

This clonotype showed up many times. The chain carries TRBV7-9 and TRBJ2-7; D is uncertain. CDR1 SEHNR and CDR2 FQNEAQ come from the germline V gene (reference sequence). Trimming took off 5 bases at V and 6 bases at J, with 11 bases between the two ends. There are 12 residues in the CDR3. The DNA for the CDR3 is TGTGCCAGCAGCCCCATGATGGCCGAGCAGTACTTC. Residues: CASSPMMAEQYF.

The genes are TRBV29-1 and TRBJ2-7; possible D gene TRBD1, 6 bases. There are 15 residues in the CDR3. V was cut by 4 bases and J by 2 bases, with 18 bases left in between. CDR1 is SQVTM, CDR2 ANQGSEA, per germline. CDR3 sequence (DNA): TGCAGCGTTGGGGGGATAGGACAGCGACCCTACGAGCAGTACTTC. This codes for CSVGGIGQRPYEQYF.

The gene calls are TRBV28 and TRBJ1-1; 8 bases are shared with TRBD1. In germline, CDR1 is MDHEN, CDR2 SYDVKM. The J segment lost 1 base and the V segment lost 5 bases, leaving 3 bases of the junction unmatched. The CDR3 contains 14 residues. CDR3 residues: CASSVTGENTEAFF. In nucleotides, the CDR3 is TGTGCCAGCAGTGTGACAGGGGAGAACACTGAAGCTTTCTTT.

V is TRBV27 and J is TRBJ1-5; the D is unclear. Germline CDR1 MNHEY, CDR2 SMNVEV (reference sequence). The CDR3 is 15 residues long. Trimming left V 4 bases short and J 0 bases short, with 10 bases between. CDR3 DNA sequence: TGTGCCAGCAGTTCCCTTTTCACTAGCAATCAGCCCCAGCATTTT. Translating it yields CASSSLFTSNQPQHF.

This clonotype has only a few counts. The chain couples TRBV7-2 to TRBJ2-5; 7 bases agree with TRBD2. Per the germline V gene, CDR1 is SGHTA and CDR2 is FQGNSA. Trimming took 3 bases from V and 5 from J; bases not matched to a gene: 18. This CDR3 spans 18 amino acids. The CDR3 protein is CASSLMENRDYVRETQYF. The CDR3 DNA sequence: TGTGCCAGCAGCTTGATGGAGAACCGGGACTATGTTCGCGAGACCCAGTACTTC.

The rearrangement uses TRBV7-9 and TRBJ2-1, with TRBD1 identical over 9 bases. Losses at the gene ends were 4 bases for V and 8 bases for J; bases not matched to a gene: 12. Germline values: CDR1 SEHNR, CDR2 FQNEAQ (reference sequence). The CDR3 covers 16 residues. The CDR3 DNA sequence: TGTGCCAGCAGCTCCACTCCGGGACAGGGCGACTATGAGCAGTTCTTC. Protein product: CASSSTPGQGDYEQFF.

A few counts support this clonotype. The V and J genes are TRBV29-1 and TRBJ1-2; tentative D call: TRBD1 (5 bases). The germline CDR1 and CDR2 sequences are SQVTM and ANQGSEA. The V and J ends lost 0 bases and 2 bases respectively, with 10 bases between them. The CDR3 has 14 amino acids. CDR3 protein: CSVEDRRANYGYTF. CDR3 DNA: TGCAGCGTTGAAGATCGCAGGGCGAACTATGGCTACACCTTC.

This clonotype was detected a few times. V and J are TRBV27 and TRBJ1-6, with 7 bases identical to TRBD1. The germline V gene encodes CDR1 MNHEY and CDR2 SMNVEV (reference sequence). This CDR3 contains 14 residues. V lost 2 bases to trimming and J lost 7 bases; unmatched junction nucleotides: 2. CDR3 nucleotide sequence: TGTGCCAGCAGTTTAAGGACAGGCAATTCACCCCTCCACTTT. This translates into CASSLRTGNSPLHF.

This clonotype was observed at least ten times. This chain joins TRBV28 and TRBJ1-5; D possibly corresponds to TRBD1 (6 bases). Trimming took off 2 bases at V and 5 bases at J, with 13 bases between the two ends. The CDR3 runs to 15 residues. Germline values: CDR1 MDHEN, CDR2 SYDVKM. DNA for the CDR3: TGTGCCAGCAGTTTAGCATGGGCAGGGGATCAGCCCCAGCATTTT. Its protein is CASSLAWAGDQPQHF. Full variable domain (missing parts from reference TRBV28 and TRBJ1-5): DVKVTQSSRYLVKRTGEKVFLECVQDMDHENMFWYRQDPGLGLRLIYFSYDVKMKEKGDIPEGYSVSREKKERFSLILESASTNQTSMYLCASSLAWAGDQPQHFGDGTRLSIL.